The clone carrying this T cell receptor (beta chain) was seen ten or more times. The antigen is undetermined. Sequencing was done on patients that had shown CD8+CD57+ cell expansion by flow cytometry. Acquired aplastic anemia of severe grade affected all patients. Germline V gives CDR1 MNHNS, CDR2 SASEGT. With 1 base removed from V and 0 bases from J, the gap between germline ends came to 9 bases. The CDR3 runs to 15 residues. This record belongs to a study of CD8+CD57+ T cells in acquired aplastic anemia. Background on the study: When averaged, DNA from sorted CD4+ and CD8+ cells came to about 2.9 ug.

Broader study findings: Overlap between patients and controls comprised roughly 30 CD8+ CDR3 sequences.

Genomic DNA acted as the template from which TCR beta VDJ combination and CDR3 sequence profiling were carried out. One entry per CDR3 protein, called by TCRdb with MiXCR from the reads. The sample includes hundreds of thousands of distinct CDR3 sequences, about a third of them seen just once. V and J are TRBV6-1 and TRBJ1-2, with TRBD1 as a possible D gene (5 bases). The sample consisted of sorted CD4+, CD8+, or CD8+CD57+ T cells (not recorded which) from PBMCs. This TCR was recovered from a human donor with aplastic anemia. CDR3 region: CASSEEGTANYGYTF. CDR3 coding DNA: TGTGCCAGCAGTGAAGAGGGGACGGCTAACTATGGCTACACCTTC.